This TCR beta chain was profiled in a study of CXCR3-negative and CXCR3-positive naive CD8 T cells (dated by TCRdb to about 2019). Background for the entire study: In total, some 140 million TRB reads were obtained, corresponding to roughly 1.5 +/- 0.3 million reads per library. Diversity and physicochemical repertoire analyses covered about a dozen donors pooled from two independent experiments. Naive subsets from roughly 5 donors and memory cells from 3 donors were included in the TRBV-TRBJ cluster analysis. Overall results and qualifications from the work: TRB CDR3s from CXCR3-positive naive cells showed higher hydrophobicity (lower Kidera factor 4), lower energy, and higher strength and volume indices than CXCR3-negative naive cells. Freshly isolated PBMCs were used for most assays because CXCR3 expression partially decreased after cryopreservation. Surface CD5, linked to self-reactivity in mice, was comparable between naive subsets; TCR interaction strength was therefore also inferred from TRB CDR3 physicochemical properties. Similar TRBV-TRBJ usage was shown by naive CXCR3-negative and CXCR3-positive cells from the same donor, whereas distinct patterns were shown by memory cells. Repertoire diversity was comparably high in both naive subsets but much lower in memory CD8+ T cells.

For every CD8+ T cell subset, some 310,000 cells were flow-sorted straight into RLT lysis buffer, and each subset was sorted in triplicate. Naive CD8+ T cells were defined stringently as CD45RO-CCR7+CD27+CD95- to exclude memory contaminants. Standard density gradient centrifugation was used to isolate peripheral blood mononuclear cells from buffy coats. A FACSAria III was used to flow-sort naive CD8+ T cells into CXCR3-negative and CXCR3-positive populations. Total RNA was extracted from sorted cells using an RNeasy Mini Kit. The germline V gene encodes CDR1 SEHNR and CDR2 FQNEAQ (reference sequence). There are 15 amino acids in the CDR3, from cysteine to phenylalanine inclusive. The coding DNA is unavailable. Sequenced on a NextSeq 550. The Human TCR Profiling Kit (MiLaboratory) was used to make UMI-labeled 5' RACE TRB cDNA libraries. The full amount of extracted RNA was used for cDNA synthesis, and the full amount of resulting cDNA was used for PCR amplification. Libraries were prepared in parallel with an identical number of PCR cycles. From the authors' description of their analysis: MIGEC and MiXCR extracted about 50,000 +/- 10,000 unique UMI-labeled TRB cDNA molecules per library, requiring at least two reads per UMI. Each library averaged around 42,000 +/- 9,900 functional in-frame TRB CDR3 nucleotide clonotypes without stop codons. After each sample was downsampled to 5000 UMI-labeled TRB molecules, VDJtools was used to calculate diversity metrics such as normalized Shannon-Wiener and Chao1. VDJtools computed clonotype-size-weighted physicochemical properties of the central five CDR3 residues: interaction energy, strength, volume and Kidera factor 4. TCRdb reprocessed the reads and provides one entry for every CDR3 protein sequence; no DNA is given. TCRdb's processing, not the authors', yielded these V and J calls. This sample's records show about 60,000 distinct CDR3 sequences. The ten largest clones add up to about 0.8% of the sample.

On this clonotype: Its antigen remains undetermined.

The receptor chain draws on TRBV7-9 and TRBJ2-1; TCRdb's D call, TRBD1, is unchecked because there is no DNA. The clonotype originates from a human donor in good health. Some clones in this sample may be carry-over from other donors' samples. Sequences were obtained from naive CXCR3+ CD8+ T cells from blood. Read against the paper, the sample's cell subset or site label means: CD45RO-CCR7+CD27+CD95- naive CD8+ T cells expressing CXCR3 (TNR3+). This receptor has the CDR3 CASSSGTPGYNEQFF.